The present entry profiles one T cell receptor beta chain with its context. CDR3 length: 14 amino acids. V lost 4 bases to trimming and J lost 10 bases, with 14 bases between them. Per germline, CDR1 SGHTA and CDR2 FQGTGA. The data originate from a study of blood T cell repertoires in COVID-19. Whole-study context: Donors in the United States, Italy and Spain gave samples during acute or convalescent COVID-19. Sources were T cells, B-cell-depleted T cells, or PBMCs; the material itself was cDNA or gDNA.

In the study's own analysis: Estimates of nucleated cell counts were drawn from the amplification of reference gene primers. Libraries were prepared by immunoSEQ multiplex PCR; TCRdb keeps only in-frame clonotypes and omits some of them. From that table come the V and J calls and clone size; the DNA was used to work out D and trimming. The table has 240,000 or so clones, approximately 82% seen once. Input material: peripheral blood. The receptor comes from a woman aged 80 or over with acute or convalescent COVID-19. The chain carries TRBV7-3 and TRBJ1-6; tentative D call: TRBD1 (5 bases). The CDR3 sequence is CASSSGTGLSPLHF. The CDR3 bases are TGTGCCAGCAGCTCTGGGACTGGCCTGTCACCCCTCCACTTT.